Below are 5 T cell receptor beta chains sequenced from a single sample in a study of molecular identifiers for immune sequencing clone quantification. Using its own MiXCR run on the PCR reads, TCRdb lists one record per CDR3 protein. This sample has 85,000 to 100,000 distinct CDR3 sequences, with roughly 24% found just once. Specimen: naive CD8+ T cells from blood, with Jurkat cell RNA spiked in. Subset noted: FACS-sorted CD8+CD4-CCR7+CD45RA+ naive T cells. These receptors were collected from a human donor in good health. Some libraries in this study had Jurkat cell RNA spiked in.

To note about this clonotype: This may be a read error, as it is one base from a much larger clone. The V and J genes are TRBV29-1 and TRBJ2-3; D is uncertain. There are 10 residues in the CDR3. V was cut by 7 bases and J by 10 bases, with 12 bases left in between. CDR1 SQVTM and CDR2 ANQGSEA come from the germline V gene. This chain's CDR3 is CSADTGAQYF. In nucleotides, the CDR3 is TGCAGCGCCGACACGGGCGCGCAGTATTTT.

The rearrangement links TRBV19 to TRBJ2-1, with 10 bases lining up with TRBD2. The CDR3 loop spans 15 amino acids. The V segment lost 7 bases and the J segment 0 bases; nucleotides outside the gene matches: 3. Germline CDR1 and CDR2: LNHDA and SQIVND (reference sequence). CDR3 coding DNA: TGTGCCAGTAACCCTAGCGGGAGCTCCTACAATGAGCAGTTCTTC. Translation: CASNPSGSSYNEQFF.

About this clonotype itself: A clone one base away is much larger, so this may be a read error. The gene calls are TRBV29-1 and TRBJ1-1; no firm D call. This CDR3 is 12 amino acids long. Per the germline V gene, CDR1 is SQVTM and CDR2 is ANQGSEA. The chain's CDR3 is CSVELGNIEAFF. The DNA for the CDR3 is TGCAGCGTCGAACTGGGAAACATTGAAGCTTTCTTT.

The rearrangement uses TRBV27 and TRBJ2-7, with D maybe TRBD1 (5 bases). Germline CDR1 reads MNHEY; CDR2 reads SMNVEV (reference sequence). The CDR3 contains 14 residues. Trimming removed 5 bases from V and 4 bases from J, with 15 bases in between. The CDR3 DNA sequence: TGTGCCAGCAGTCAGCAGGGCCGAAATTACGAGCAGTACTTC. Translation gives CASSQQGRNYEQYF.

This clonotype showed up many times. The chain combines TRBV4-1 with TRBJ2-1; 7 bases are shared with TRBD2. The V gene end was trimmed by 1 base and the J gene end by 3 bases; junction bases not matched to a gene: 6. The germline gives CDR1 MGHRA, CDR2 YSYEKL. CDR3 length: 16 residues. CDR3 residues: CASSQGGGRVYNEQFF. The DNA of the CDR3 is TGCGCCAGCAGCCAAGGCGGCGGGAGAGTCTACAATGAGCAGTTCTTC.